Below, 20 T cell receptor beta chains from the same sample are listed, as sequenced in a study of blood T cell repertoires in COVID-19 (dated by TCRdb to the early 2020s). Libraries were built with the immunoSEQ multiplex PCR assay. As stored in TCRdb, this immuneACCESS dataset retains in-frame rearrangements with V and J assigned. A fraction of the clones does not appear; measured against another copy, unresolved V genes explain less than half of the discrepancy, and the remainder lacks a known reason. This sample holds some 87,000 clones; approximately 82% were observed only once. About 42% of the sample rests with the top ten. The sequencing sample was made of peripheral blood. These receptors were collected from a man at least 80 years old with active or convalescent COVID-19.

This sequence joins TRBV20-1 and TRBJ2-1, with TRBD1 identical over 8 bases. J was trimmed by 9 bases and V by 5 bases; bases with no gene match: 15. Germline loops: CDR1 DFQATT, CDR2 SNEGSKA (reference sequence). This CDR3 is 15 amino acids long. Here the CDR3 DNA reads TGCAGTGCTCGTGACAGGGGTCTACCCCCAAGTGAGCAGTTCTTC. It specifies CSARDRGLPPSEQFF.

V is TRBV13 and J is TRBJ2-1; 7 bases match TRBD2. Germline CDR1 reads PRHDT; CDR2 reads FYEKMQ (reference sequence). The trim removed 5 bases at V and 9 bases at J, leaving 4 bases unmatched. There are 12 residues in the CDR3. The CDR3 DNA reads TGTGCCAGCAGCCAGCGGGAAAGTGAGCAGTTCTTC. The encoded protein is CASSQRESEQFF.

The genes are TRBV7-9 and TRBJ1-2, with D uncertain. Trimming took off 1 base at V and 4 bases at J, with 10 bases between the two ends. The CDR3 loop spans 14 amino acids. The germline CDR1 and CDR2 sequences are SEHNR and FQNEAQ (reference sequence). The CDR3 nucleotides are TGTGCCAGCAGCTTAGGGGCGTTTGGCTATGGCTACACCTTC. It translates to CASSLGAFGYGYTF.

The chain is built from TRBV27 and TRBJ1-5; perhaps TRBD1 as D (5 bases). The CDR3 totals 15 residues. V was clipped by 10 bases and J by 0 bases, with 16 bases between them. Germline loops: CDR1 MNHEY, CDR2 SMNVEV (reference sequence). In DNA form, the CDR3 reads TGTGCCACAGCCTCGACAGAAAATAGCAATCAGCCCCAGCATTTT. Translation gives CATASTENSNQPQHF.

The chain recombines TRBV2 with TRBJ1-1; D gene ambiguous. Germline V gene lookup returns CDR1 SNHLY and CDR2 FYNNEI. Trimming removed 2 bases from V and 11 bases from J, with 9 bases in between. CDR3 length: 11 amino acids. The CDR3 region has the DNA TGTGCCAGCAGTGAATCACTTCTTGCTTTCTTT. As protein: CASSESLLAFF.

The chain has TRBV3-1 (or the pseudogene TRBV3-2) and TRBJ1-6; D perhaps matches TRBD1 (5 bases). The V gene's germline CDR1 is LGHDT and CDR2 YNNKEL (reference sequence). This CDR3 spans 14 amino acids. V dropped 4 bases and J dropped 6 bases, with 10 bases sitting between them. The CDR3 protein is CASSPQTANSPLHF. The CDR3 DNA is TGTGCCAGCAGCCCGCAGACAGCTAATTCACCCCTCCACTTT.

This chain uses TRBV9 with TRBJ1-2; a weak D match, TRBD1 (6 bases). There are 15 residues in the CDR3. The V end was cut by 4 bases, the J end by 0 bases, with 13 bases between. The germline V gene encodes CDR1 SGDLS and CDR2 YYNGEE. CDR3 DNA: TGTGCCAGCAGCCCACGGGACAAGACTAACTATGGCTACACCTTC. Its protein product is CASSPRDKTNYGYTF.

Only one count was recorded for this clone. J is TRBJ2-7 and V is TRBV11-3; TRBD2 might be the D (5 bases). Germline CDR1 reads SGHNT; CDR2 reads YENEEA. The CDR3 runs to 15 residues. Trimming left V 4 bases short and J 0 bases short, with 13 bases between. CDR3 in amino acids: CASSSGGHGSYEQYF. CDR3 sequence (DNA): TGTGCCAGCAGCTCCGGCGGGCATGGCTCCTACGAGCAGTACTTC.

The chain couples TRBV15 to TRBJ2-2, with a weak D call TRBD1 (5 bases). In germline, CDR1 is LNHNV, CDR2 YYDKDF (reference sequence). V lost 3 bases and J lost 7, with 9 bases in between. CDR3 length equals 13 residues. The CDR3 here is CATSRGQFGELFF. The CDR3 DNA reads TGTGCCACCAGCAGGGGGCAGTTCGGGGAGCTGTTTTTT.

A few counts support this clone. V is TRBV4-1 and J is TRBJ2-5, with 10 bases matching TRBD2. Germline lookup yields CDR1 MGHRA and CDR2 YSYEKL. This CDR3 region has 17 residues. The J segment lost 3 bases and the V segment lost 0 bases, leaving 7 bases of the junction unmatched. The CDR3 DNA reads as TGCGCCAGCAGCCAAGATCTAGTAGCGGGAGGAGAAGAGACCCAGTACTTC. Translated, it gives CASSQDLVAGGEETQYF.

A single count supports this clone. V is TRBV19 and J is TRBJ1-2; 7 positions agree with TRBD1. Germline loops: CDR1 LNHDA, CDR2 SQIVND (reference sequence). The CDR3 covers 16 residues. Trimming cost V 4 bases and J 4 bases; bases outside gene matches: 12. The CDR3, as DNA: TGTGCCAGTAGTAGGGGGACAGCACCAAAATCCTATGGCTACACCTTC. Its translation is CASSRGTAPKSYGYTF.

The V call is TRBV6-6, the J call TRBJ1-1; TRBD1 matches at 7 bases. Germline V gene lookup returns CDR1 MNHNY and CDR2 SVGAGI (reference sequence). The CDR3 has 13 residues. The V and J ends lost 4 bases and 5 bases, in that order; junction bases with no gene match: 4. The CDR3 loop is CASSWTGGTEAFF. CDR3 DNA: TGTGCCAGCAGTTGGACAGGCGGAACTGAAGCTTTCTTT.

The rearrangement links TRBV10-1 to TRBJ1-1; D possibly corresponds to TRBD1 (6 bases). The length of the CDR3 is 16 residues. The ends were cut back, 2 bases at V and 5 bases at J, with 18 bases in the middle. CDR1 and CDR2 (germline): WNHNN, SYGVQD (reference sequence). DNA of the CDR3: TGCGCCAGCAGTGAGACCCTATTGACAGGTCGGACTGAAGCTTTCTTT. This translates into CASSETLLTGRTEAFF.

This sequence joins TRBV19 and TRBJ1-1, with D possibly matching TRBD1 (5 bases). V was pared by 11 bases and J by 0 bases, with 19 bases between. The CDR3 runs 15 residues. CDR1 is LNHDA and CDR2 is SQIVND in the germline V gene (reference sequence). The CDR3 DNA reads as TGTGCCGCCAGGGATGGGGATGGAATGAACACTGAAGCTTTCTTT. This encodes CAARDGDGMNTEAFF.

The chain is built from TRBV3-1 (or the pseudogene TRBV3-2) and TRBJ2-5, with 8 bases aligning to TRBD1. This CDR3 comprises 15 residues. The germline CDR1 and CDR2 sequences are LGHDT and YNNKEL (reference sequence). V lost 3 bases and J lost 2; bases outside the gene matches: 5. The CDR3 DNA reads as TGTGCCAGCAGCCATGGCAGGGGGCTTCAAGAGACCCAGTACTTC. This translates into CASSHGRGLQETQYF.

The chain uses TRBV27 and TRBJ1-5, with D tentatively TRBD1 (5 bases). The germline gives CDR1 MNHEY, CDR2 SMNVEV (reference sequence). The V end was cut by 6 bases, the J end by 1 base, with 13 bases between. The CDR3 is made up of 15 amino acids. Here the CDR3 DNA reads TGTGCCAGCAGACCAGGGATCATAAGCAATCAGCCCCAGCATTTT. It yields the protein CASRPGIISNQPQHF.

The J gene is TRBJ1-6, the V gene TRBV6-5, with 7 nucleotides matching TRBD1. The CDR3 contains 14 residues. CDR1 is MNHEY and CDR2 is SVGAGI in the germline V gene. V was clipped by 7 bases and J by 7 bases; unmatched bases: 7. The CDR3 DNA reads as TGTGCCAGCACCTCCGGACAGGCGAATTCACCCCTCCACTTT. Its protein product is CASTSGQANSPLHF.

The chain has TRBV5-6 and TRBJ2-7; D gene uncertain. There are 13 residues in the CDR3. Trimming stripped 4 bases from V and 3 bases from J, with 11 bases between. The germline V gene encodes CDR1 SGHDT and CDR2 YYEEEE. The CDR3 is CASSQIRDYEQYF. CDR3 DNA: TGTGCCAGCAGCCAAATAAGAGACTACGAGCAGTACTTC.

This chain links TRBV5-1 with TRBJ2-7, with TRBD1 matching over 10 bases. The junction had 13 bases not matched to a gene; V was cut back by 4 bases and J by 6 bases. Per the germline V gene, CDR1 is SGHRS and CDR2 is YFSETQ. This CDR3 has 16 amino acids. CDR3 bases: TGCGCCAGCAGCGTACCCGGGACAGGGGACTCCACCGAGCAGTACTTC. Translating it yields CASSVPGTGDSTEQYF.

The chain is built from TRBV3-1 (or the pseudogene TRBV3-2) and TRBJ1-3; tentatively, D is TRBD1 (5 bases). CDR1 is LGHDT and CDR2 is YNNKEL in the germline V gene (reference sequence). Trimming removed 2 bases from V and 8 bases from J, with 16 bases in between. The CDR3 is made up of 15 amino acids. CDR3 sequence reads: CASSQMVGGWDTIYF. The CDR3 DNA is TGTGCCAGCAGCCAAATGGTCGGGGGTTGGGACACCATATATTTT.